A single sample gave rise to the 31 T cell receptor beta chains below, sequenced in a study of T cells in women clearing cervical HPV infection. Only in-frame clones appear in the TCRdb table, and some are missing; sequencing was by immunoSEQ multiplex PCR. The sample spans approximately 12,000 clones; the ten largest clones claim roughly 9.4%. Sequenced input: blood buffy coat. The source of these receptors is a woman between 18 and 70 years old with a cervical HPV16 infection that either progressed to CIN3+ or cleared (not recorded which).

In regard to this clone: The DNA ends 3 residues before the CDR3 does, and the rest of the CDR3 is filled in from the germline J gene. The chain couples TRBV5-5 to TRBJ1-1, with D unresolved. Looked up from germline, CDR1 is SGHKS and CDR2 is YYEKEE (reference sequence). This CDR3 is built from 15 residues. Trimming cost V 2 bases and J 2 bases, with 13 bases left between them. The CDR3: CASSFGATRNTEAFF. Incomplete CDR3 DNA: TGTGCCAGCAGCTTCGGAGCGACCAGAAACACTGAA.

On this clone itself: The read is 3 residues too short to cover the CDR3 end, so that end is filled in from the germline J gene. The chain carries TRBV7-9 and TRBJ2-2; 9 positions agree with TRBD1. Germline CDR1 and CDR2: SEHNR and FQNEAQ (reference sequence). The CDR3 covers 15 residues. The CDR3 is CASSPRTGENEKLFF. The CDR3 bases that were read are TGTGCCAGCAGCCCACGGACAGGGGAAAATGAAAAG.

Comments on this clone: Sequencing ends 3 residues short of the CDR3 end; the germline J gene provides the rest. V usage is TRBV19 and J usage is TRBJ2-7; TRBD1 agrees at 7 bases. Germline CDR1 is LNHDA and CDR2 is SQIVND (reference sequence). The J segment lost 1 base and the V segment lost 5 bases, leaving 2 bases of the junction unmatched. CDR3 length: 13 residues. The DNA read from the CDR3 is TGTGCCAGTAGTGAACAGGGGTCCTACGAG. Protein product: CASSEQGSYE. The entire CDR3 reads CASSEQGSYEQYF.

On this clone itself: The read finishes 3 residues shy of the CDR3 end, and the germline J gene is used to complete it. At the DNA level, this CDR3 is encoded by other sequences in the same sample as well. V and J are TRBV13 and TRBJ1-2, with 7 bases aligning to TRBD1. This CDR3 comprises 14 residues. Trimming at V came to 4 bases and at J to 6 bases, leaving 8 bases not matched to a gene. Germline loops: CDR1 PRHDT, CDR2 FYEKMQ (reference sequence). The CDR3 DNA, read in part, is TGTGCCAGCAGCTCCCCAACAGGGGTTCATGGC. It specifies CASSSPTGVHG. The whole CDR3 is CASSSPTGVHGYTF.

A word on this clone: The read stops 3 residues short of the end of the CDR3; the missing end is completed from the germline J gene. The chain carries TRBV5-1 and TRBJ2-1; TRBD2 agrees at 11 bases. CDR1 and CDR2 (germline): SGHRS, YFSETQ. The junction had 13 bases not matched to a gene; V was cut back by 1 base and J by 1 base. This CDR3 comprises 20 residues. CDR3 in amino acids: CASSLPSLAGGILSYNEQFF. CDR3 DNA, as far as it was read: TGCGCCAGCAGCTTGCCTTCCCTAGCGGGGGGAATCCTTTCCTACAATGAG. Filled out from reference TRBV5-1 and TRBJ2-1, the complete variable domain reads KAGVTQTPRYLIKTRGQQVTLSCSPISGHRSVSWYQQTPGQGLQFLFEYFSETQRNKGNFPGRFSGRQFSNSRSEMNVSTLELGDSALYLCASSLPSLAGGILSYNEQFFGPGTRLTVL.

Comments on this clone: The CDR3 goes on 3 residues after the read ends, and that part is filled in from the germline J gene. This chain links TRBV6-2 or TRBV6-3 with TRBJ1-1; maybe TRBD1 (6 bases). The germline V gene encodes CDR1 MNHEY and CDR2 SVGEGT. CDR3 size: 16 residues. CDR3 sequence reads: CASSYAGGAGANVAFF. The covered CDR3 bases are TGTGCCAGCAGTTACGCCGGGGGGGCCGGGGCCAACGTA.

Measured by frequency, this clone is medium-sized. The sequenced fragment ends 3 residues before the CDR3 boundary, so the rest is inferred from the germline J gene. The chain uses TRBV19 and TRBJ2-7; possibly TRBD1 for D (5 bases). Trimming took off 5 bases at V and 3 bases at J, with 17 bases between the two ends. Germline loops: CDR1 LNHDA, CDR2 SQIVND (reference sequence). This CDR3 comprises 15 residues. CDR3 bases read: TGTGCCAGTAGTGAGGACACTCTAGGATACTACGAG. The encoded protein is CASSEDTLGYYE. From start to end, the CDR3 is CASSEDTLGYYEQYF.

As to this clone: The CDR3 end lies 3 residues beyond the end of the read and is filled in from the germline J gene. The V and J genes are TRBV5-1 and TRBJ2-1; 14 nucleotides agree with TRBD2. CDR3 length: 17 residues. Looked up from germline, CDR1 is SGHRS and CDR2 is YFSETQ. The V gene end was trimmed by 5 bases and the J gene end by 3 bases; junction bases not matched to a gene: 7. CDR3 DNA, as far as it was read: TGCGCCAGCAGACCCGGGACTAGCGGGGGACGCTACAATGAG. Translation gives CASRPGTSGGRYNE. The whole CDR3 is CASRPGTSGGRYNEQFF.

Regarding this clone: The read terminates 3 residues ahead of where the CDR3 ends, so the germline J gene completes it. The genes are TRBV20-1 and TRBJ2-1, with D perhaps matching TRBD1 (6 bases). The germline V and J ends were trimmed by 3 bases and 6 bases, with 18 bases remaining between them. Germline V gives CDR1 DFQATT, CDR2 SNEGSKA (reference sequence). This CDR3 spans 15 amino acids. Incomplete CDR3 DNA: TGCAGTGCTAGTCCCCTACAGGGAACGGGCAATGAG. Its protein product is CSASPLQGTGNE. The CDR3 as a whole reads CSASPLQGTGNEQFF.

As regards this clone: The CDR3 end is not reached by the read, which stops 3 residues before it; the germline J gene fills it in. This chain joins TRBV7-2 and TRBJ2-2, with TRBD2 matching 9 bases. Germline CDR1 and CDR2: SGHTA and FQGNSA. The CDR3 runs to 14 residues. The CDR3 reads CASSLAGGGEKLFF. Incomplete CDR3 DNA: TGTGCCAGCAGCTTGGCGGGAGGGGGTGAAAAG.

CDR3 in amino acids: CASSGLGVAKNIQYF. The sequenced part of the CDR3 DNA is TGTGCCAGCAGTGGACTCGGAGTAGCCAAAAACATT. The V call is TRBV2, the J call TRBJ2-4; D not resolved. Read data end 3 residues before the CDR3 end; the end is taken from the germline J gene. V was clipped by 4 bases and J by 0 bases, with 10 bases between them. CDR3 size: 15 residues. The germline V gene has CDR1 SNHLY and CDR2 FYNNEI.

With respect to this clone: The CDR3 end lies 3 residues beyond the end of the read and is filled in from the germline J gene. The chain carries TRBV7-2 and TRBJ1-2; 10 bases map to TRBD1. Germline-derived CDR1 and CDR2 are SGHTA and FQGNSA. CDR3 size: 14 residues. Trimming cost V 5 bases and J 4 bases; bases outside gene matches: 4. CDR3 amino acids: CASSQGQGFYGYTF. CDR3 DNA (partial): TGTGCCAGCAGCCAGGGACAGGGGTTCTATGGC. The full variable domain, with the rest looked up from reference TRBV7-2 and TRBJ1-2, is GAGVSQSPSNKVTEKGKDVELRCDPISGHTALYWYRQSLGQGLEFLIYFQGNSAPDKSGLPSDRFSAERTGGSVSTLTIQRTQQEDSAVYLCASSQGQGFYGYTFGSGTRLTVV.

Of note for this clone: Sequencing ends 3 residues short of the CDR3 end; the germline J gene provides the rest. V and J are TRBV25-1 and TRBJ2-5; 7 bases align to TRBD1. This CDR3 comprises 16 residues. CDR1 and CDR2 from the germline V gene are MGHDK and SYGVNS. The V gene end was trimmed by 6 bases and the J gene end by 1 base; junction bases not matched to a gene: 11. CDR3 region: CASSAARGTVQETQYF. The part of the CDR3 DNA that was read is TGTGCCAGCAGCGCAGCCAGAGGGACAGTCCAAGAGACC.

In regard to this clone: The CDR3 end lies 3 residues beyond the end of the read and is filled in from the germline J gene. The chain combines TRBV18 with TRBJ1-1, with a tentative D call TRBD1 (5 bases). Germline CDR1 and CDR2: KGHSH and LQKENI. Trimming left V 6 bases short and J 0 bases short, with 11 bases between. CDR3 length: 14 residues. The DNA read from the CDR3 is TGTGCCAGCTCCCCCGACAGTATGAACACTGAA. Protein sequence: CASSPDSMNTE. In full, the CDR3 is CASSPDSMNTEAFF.

To note about this clone: The read ends 3 residues early relative to the CDR3; the germline J gene fills the gap. The chain has TRBV19 and TRBJ1-2, with TRBD1 matching 7 bases. The CDR3 has 17 residues. The V and J ends lost 1 base and 0 bases, in that order; junction bases with no gene match: 8. Per the germline V gene, CDR1 is LNHDA and CDR2 is SQIVND (reference sequence). CDR3 DNA, as far as it was read: TGTGCCAGTAGTATAGGTGGACAGGACCTAGCTAACTATGGC. This sequence encodes CASSIGGQDLANYG. The entire CDR3 is CASSIGGQDLANYGYTF.

This clone is deemed medium-sized by its frequency. The DNA ends 3 residues before the CDR3 does, and the rest of the CDR3 is filled in from the germline J gene. The chain has TRBV5-1 and TRBJ2-3; no clear D. Germline lookup yields CDR1 SGHRS and CDR2 YFSETQ. V lost 2 bases and J 2 bases, leaving 3 bases between the germline ends. The length of the CDR3 is 12 residues. The DNA read from the CDR3 is TGCGCCAGCAGCTTAGCCACAGATACG. It specifies CASSLATDT. Given in full, the CDR3 is CASSLATDTQYF.

Of note for this clone: The observed sequence ends 3 residues before the CDR3 terminus, with the missing tail filled in from the germline J gene. J is TRBJ1-2 and V is TRBV2; D remains unclear. The V gene's germline CDR1 is SNHLY and CDR2 FYNNEI. Deletions cut 6 bases from V and 7 bases from J, with 21 bases between. This CDR3 contains 15 residues. The CDR3 bases that were read are TGTGCCAGCAGACCAGACGGGTTTCGGCGAGGTGGC. This gives the protein CASRPDGFRRGG. The CDR3 as a whole reads CASRPDGFRRGGYTF.

Its frequency marks this clone as medium-sized. The CDR3 end falls 3 residues outside the read, so it is completed with the germline J gene. V and J are TRBV4-1 and TRBJ2-5, with D possibly matching TRBD1 (6 bases). V was clipped by 2 bases and J by 4 bases, with 17 bases between them. This CDR3 spans 16 amino acids. From germline, CDR1 is MGHRA and CDR2 YSYEKL. CDR3 DNA (partial): TGCGCCAGCAGCCAAAGACCGGACAGAGGGGCAGAGACC. Its protein product is CASSQRPDRGAET. The entire CDR3 is CASSQRPDRGAETQYF.

As regards this clone: The read halts 3 residues ahead of the CDR3 end, with the missing end drawn from the germline J gene. This chain joins TRBV6-2 or TRBV6-3 and TRBJ2-2; 8 bases agree with TRBD1. The CDR3 loop spans 14 amino acids. Looked up from germline, CDR1 is MNHEY and CDR2 is SVGEGT. CDR3 bases read: TGTGCCAGCAGGGGGGACAGGCAATCGGAAAAG. The encoded protein is CASRGDRQSEK. The complete CDR3 protein is CASRGDRQSEKLFF.

Considering frequency, this clone is medium-sized. The CDR3 protein is CASSAERGLGTDTQYF. The CDR3 bases that were read are TGTGCCAGCAGTGCCGAGCGGGGGTTAGGCACAGATACG. The chain links TRBV6-1 to TRBJ2-3; TRBD2 aligns across 8 bases. Sequencing ends 3 residues short of the CDR3 end; the germline J gene provides the rest. Germline CDR1 is MNHNS and CDR2 is SASEGT. Unmatched junction bases numbered 7, after V lost 4 bases and J lost 1 base. The CDR3 loop spans 16 amino acids.

Comments on this clone: Coverage ceases 3 residues before the CDR3 finishes, and the germline J gene fills in the end. The J gene is TRBJ1-1, the V gene TRBV19, with D unresolved. The CDR3 sequence is 13 residues long. Germline values: CDR1 LNHDA, CDR2 SQIVND (reference sequence). V dropped 5 bases and J dropped 1 base, with 8 bases sitting between them. The CDR3 region is CASSVTENTEAFF. The sequenced part of the CDR3 DNA is TGTGCCAGTAGTGTCACAGAGAACACTGAA.

In regard to this clone: The observed sequence ends 3 residues before the CDR3 terminus, with the missing tail filled in from the germline J gene. The V call is TRBV5-1, the J call TRBJ1-6; weak D call: TRBD1 (5 bases). CDR3 size: 15 residues. Germline CDR1 is SGHRS and CDR2 is YFSETQ. Trimming left V 0 bases short and J 5 bases short, with 9 bases between. The sequenced CDR3 bases are TGCGCCAGCAGCTTGGCCCCCAGGGATAATTCACCC. Its translation: CASSLAPRDNSP. The full CDR3 sequence reads CASSLAPRDNSPLHF.

Notes on this clone: Read coverage stops 3 residues before the CDR3 terminus; the germline J gene supplies the remainder. The chain links TRBV7-2 to TRBJ2-1; no reliable D call. The V and J ends lost 4 bases and 0 bases respectively, with 10 bases between them. Germline lookup yields CDR1 SGHTA and CDR2 FQGNSA. The CDR3 length is 15 residues. CDR3 sequence reads: CASSSARGSYNEQFF. CDR3 DNA, as far as it was read: TGTGCCAGCAGCTCCGCTAGAGGCTCCTACAATGAG.

Regarding this clone: Other DNA sequences in the sample encode the same CDR3. CDR3 protein: CAWDPGHSSYNSPLFF. The CDR3 bases that were read are TGTGCCTGGGACCCGGGACACAGCTCCTATAATTCACCG. The J gene is TRBJ2-2, the V gene TRBV30; TRBD1 is a possible D gene (6 bases). The read gets to within 3 residues of the CDR3 end, and the germline J gene fills in the rest. CDR1 GTSNPN and CDR2 SVGIG come from the germline V gene (reference sequence). This CDR3 region has 16 residues.

As for this clone: With the read ending 3 residues before the CDR3 end, the germline J gene is used to fill in that end. The rearrangement joins TRBV7-9 to TRBJ1-1; 11 bases align to TRBD1. After removal of 8 bases from V and 3 bases from J, the junction contained 2 bases not matched to a gene. The germline V gene encodes CDR1 SEHNR and CDR2 FQNEAQ (reference sequence). The CDR3 loop spans 13 amino acids. The sequenced CDR3 bases are TGTGCCAGCGGGACAGGGGGGGACACTGAA. Amino acid sequence: CASGTGGDTE. The entire CDR3 sequence reads CASGTGGDTEAFF.

Concerning this clone itself: The read ends 3 residues shy of where the CDR3 ends; the end is completed using the germline J gene. The chain recombines TRBV11-3 with TRBJ2-2; 7 nucleotides agree with TRBD1. The germline V gene has CDR1 SGHNT and CDR2 YENEEA. V gave up 5 bases and J gave up 8 bases; unmatched junction bases: 8. The CDR3 loop spans 14 amino acids. CDR3 protein: CASSTRTGPGELFF. The sequenced CDR3 bases are TGTGCCAGCAGCACACGGACAGGTCCAGGGGAG.

With respect to this clone: The read ends 3 residues early relative to the CDR3; the germline J gene fills the gap. The chain links TRBV10-3 to TRBJ2-2; 10 bases agree with TRBD1. V gave up 7 bases and J gave up 7 bases; unmatched junction bases: 9. Germline lookup yields CDR1 ENHRY and CDR2 SYGVKD. This CDR3 contains 15 residues. CDR3 loop: CAINNRQGAGGELFF. The sequenced part of the CDR3 DNA is TGTGCCATCAATAACAGACAGGGGGCGGGCGGGGAG.

Remarks on this clone: The sequence runs out 3 residues before the end of the CDR3; the remainder is reconstructed from the germline J gene. The chain is built from TRBV7-2 and TRBJ2-5, with D tentatively TRBD1 (5 bases). The CDR3 is 15 amino acids. The V end lost 4 bases, the J end lost 5 bases, and 17 bases lay between the germline ends. Germline CDR1 SGHTA, CDR2 FQGNSA. CDR3 bases read: TGTGCCAGCAGCTCCAGACAGACCGGCCAGGAGACC. Translating gives CASSSRQTGQET. The whole CDR3 sequence is CASSSRQTGQETQYF.

As concerns this clone: The read finishes 3 residues shy of the CDR3 end, and the germline J gene is used to complete it. V gene TRBV7-3 combines with J gene TRBJ1-6; D possibly corresponds to TRBD1 (5 bases). Germline CDR1 reads SGHTA; CDR2 reads FQGTGA. The CDR3 runs 15 residues. V was cut by 4 bases and J by 9 bases, with 16 bases left in between. The CDR3 region is CASSSEGSVVSPLHF. The covered CDR3 bases are TGTGCCAGCAGCTCTGAGGGGTCGGTAGTTTCACCC. Filled out from reference TRBV7-3 and TRBJ1-6, the complete variable domain reads GAGVSQTPSNKVTEKGKYVELRCDPISGHTALYWYRQSLGQGPEFLIYFQGTGAADDSGLPNDRFFAVRPEGSVSTLKIQRTERGDSAVYLCASSSEGSVVSPLHFGNGTRLTVT.

Regarding this clone: The read comes to an end 3 residues before the CDR3 does, leaving the germline J gene to fill in the end. The chain employs TRBV7-9 and TRBJ1-2, with a possible D match to TRBD1 (5 bases). From germline, CDR1 is SEHNR and CDR2 FQNEAQ (reference sequence). This CDR3 comprises 12 residues. This CDR3 is CASSSGVNDYTF. CDR3 DNA, as far as it was read: TGTGCCAGCAGCTCGGGGGTTAATGAC.

With regard to this clone: The sequenced fragment ends 3 residues before the CDR3 boundary, so the rest is inferred from the germline J gene. V gene TRBV6-1 combines with J gene TRBJ2-1, with 9 bases lining up with TRBD2. Unmatched junction bases numbered 6, after V lost 2 bases and J lost 7 bases. This CDR3 spans 15 amino acids. Germline CDR1 MNHNS, CDR2 SASEGT. The CDR3 reads CASSELQRGVNEQFF. Incomplete CDR3 DNA: TGTGCCAGCAGTGAACTCCAGCGGGGGGTTAATGAG.